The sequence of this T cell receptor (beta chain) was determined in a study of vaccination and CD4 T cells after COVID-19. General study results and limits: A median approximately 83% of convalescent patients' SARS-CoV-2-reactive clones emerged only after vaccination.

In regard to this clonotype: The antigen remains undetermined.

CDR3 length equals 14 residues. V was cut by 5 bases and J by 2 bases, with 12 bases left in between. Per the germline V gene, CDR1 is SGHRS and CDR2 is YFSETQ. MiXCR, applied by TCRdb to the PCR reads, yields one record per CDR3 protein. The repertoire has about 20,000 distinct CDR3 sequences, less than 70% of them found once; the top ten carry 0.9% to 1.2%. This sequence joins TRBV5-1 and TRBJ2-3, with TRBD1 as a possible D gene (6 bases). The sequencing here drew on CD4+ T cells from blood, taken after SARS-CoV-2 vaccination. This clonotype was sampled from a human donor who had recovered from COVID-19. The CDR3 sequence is CASRTGWTTDTQYF. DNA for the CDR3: TGCGCCAGCAGGACAGGTTGGACCACAGATACGCAGTATTTT. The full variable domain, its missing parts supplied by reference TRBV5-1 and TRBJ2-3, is KAGVTQTPRYLIKTRGQQVTLSCSPISGHRSVSWYQQTPGQGLQFLFEYFSETQRNKGNFPGRFSGRQFSNSRSEMNVSTLELGDSALYLCASRTGWTTDTQYFGPGTRLTVL.